The entry below describes one T cell receptor (beta chain). Data came from immunoSEQ multiplex PCR; TCRdb stores just in-frame clones and leaves some out. The table records 150,000 to 200,000 clones, around nine tenths of them present only once. Trimming took 4 bases from V and 5 from J; bases not matched to a gene: 7. Germline CDR1 SGHTA, CDR2 FQGNSA. The CDR3 contains 14 residues. These data originate in a study of T cell responses to AZD1222 COVID-19 vaccine. V usage is TRBV7-2 and J usage is TRBJ2-5; TRBD1 agrees at 7 bases. The sequencing here drew on peripheral blood, taken on day 0 of AZD1222 vaccination. The receptor's source is an adult in good health. The CDR3 spells CASSSYTGEETQYF. As DNA, the CDR3 is TGTGCCAGCAGCTCCTATACAGGGGAGGAGACCCAGTACTTC.